This T cell receptor (beta chain) was identified during a study of identical twins. Overall study findings and caveats: Compared with unrelated sharing, twin-shared out-of-frame alpha sequences had more low-probability sequences. Carriage of fewer insertions was seen in abundant cord blood beta clonotypes, whereas memory repertoires showed none.

The donor group consisted entirely of healthy Caucasians. The sample holds a few counts of this clonotype. Its antigen remains unknown. V was pared by 5 bases and J by 9 bases, with 14 bases between. This CDR3 contains 13 residues. Germline V gene lookup returns CDR1 MNHNS and CDR2 SASEGT. With template switching, a universal primer site was added, and the cDNA carried unique molecular identifiers. Via MiXCR, TCRdb re-called the 5' RACE reads, giving one row per CDR3 protein. The table lists about 430,000 distinct CDR3 sequences, less than 20% of them singletons. The sequence derives from a man between 50 and 59 years old in good health. Sample: naive T cells sorted from blood. The chain combines TRBV6-1 with TRBJ2-1; tentative D call: TRBD1 (6 bases). CDR3 protein: CASSKPGVGEQFF. The CDR3 DNA is TGTGCCAGCAGTAAACCAGGGGTGGGTGAGCAGTTCTTC.